This is a list of T cell receptor beta chains from one sample in a study of PD-L1 blockade in urothelial cancer. Repertoires were generated with immunoSEQ multiplex PCR, while TCRdb's copy carries only in-frame clones and drops some. The repertoire holds tens of thousands of clones, nearly 90% seen once, with approximately 1.5% in the top ten. Sequencing used PBMCs, obtained around atezolizumab (anti-PD-L1) treatment. These receptors all stem from a man in his 60s with urothelial cancer. CDR3s include the opening cysteine and the closing phenylalanine or tryptophan. The D gene is left open where the match is weak. Size tells how often a clone was seen (once, few, many) or the class of an expanded clone, and some rows leave it out.

V gene: TRBV15; clone size: NA; D gene: NA; J gene: TRBJ1-5; CDR3 DNA: TGTGCCACCAGCAGAGATGTGGAGCAGCCCCAGCATTTT; CDR3 protein: CATSRDVEQPQHF
V gene: TRBV10-3; clone size: NA; D gene: NA; J gene: TRBJ1-3; CDR3 DNA: TGTGCCACCAATACCAGGCAGGGGTCAGGGGCTGGAAACACCATATATTTT; CDR3 protein: CATNTRQGSGAGNTIYF
V gene: TRBV18; clone size: NA; D gene: NA; J gene: TRBJ2-3; CDR3 DNA: TGTGCCAGCTCCCGCGAGGTGTTGGGGCCGGATACGCAGTATTTT; CDR3 protein: CASSREVLGPDTQYF
V gene: TRBV7-6; clone size: once; D gene: TRBD1; J gene: TRBJ1-4; CDR3 DNA: TGTGCCAGCAGCCCCGGGACAGGTTTTATAAATGAAAAACTGTTTTTT; CDR3 protein: CASSPGTGFINEKLFF
V gene: TRBV7-2; clone size: NA; D gene: TRBD1; J gene: TRBJ1-6; CDR3 DNA: TGTGCCAGCAGCTTGGCATACAGGGGTCGGGATTCACCCCTCCACTTT; CDR3 protein: CASSLAYRGRDSPLHF
V gene: TRBV18; clone size: NA; D gene: NA; J gene: TRBJ1-1; CDR3 DNA: TGTGCCAGCTCGGACACGAACACTGAAGCTTTCTTT; CDR3 protein: CASSDTNTEAFF
V gene: TRBV10-2; clone size: NA; D gene: TRBD1; J gene: TRBJ1-5; CDR3 DNA: TGCGCCAGCAGTGACAGGGGGCATGGCAATCAGCCCCAGCATTTT; CDR3 protein: CASSDRGHGNQPQHF
V gene: TRBV30; clone size: NA; D gene: TRBD2; J gene: TRBJ2-5; CDR3 DNA: TGTGCCTGGAGCTCGGCGGGGGGGCTGGGGGAGACCCAGTACTTC; CDR3 protein: CAWSSAGGLGETQYF
V gene: TRBV7-2; clone size: NA; D gene: NA; J gene: TRBJ2-2; CDR3 DNA: TGTGCCAGCAGCTTATCCCGACTAGCGAACACCGGGGAGCTGTTTTTT; CDR3 protein: CASSLSRLANTGELFF
V gene: TRBV4-3; clone size: NA; D gene: TRBD1; J gene: TRBJ2-7; CDR3 DNA: TGCGCCAGCAGCCAAGAAACAGGGGTGAGCTCCTACGAGCAGTACTTC; CDR3 protein: CASSQETGVSSYEQYF
V gene: TRBV18; clone size: NA; D gene: NA; J gene: TRBJ1-4; CDR3 DNA: TGTGCCAGCTCACCAGGACAGCGTGAAAAACTGTTTTTT; CDR3 protein: CASSPGQREKLFF
V gene: TRBV6-4; clone size: NA; D gene: TRBD2; J gene: TRBJ2-1; CDR3 DNA: TGTGCCAGCAGTGCAATAGCGGGAGTATCAAATGAGCAGTTCTTC; CDR3 protein: CASSAIAGVSNEQFF
V gene: TRBV11-3; clone size: NA; D gene: NA; J gene: TRBJ2-2; CDR3 DNA: TGTGCCAGCAGCTTAAGTGGGGGGGCTTACCGGGAGCTGTTTTTT; CDR3 protein: CASSLSGGAYRELFF
V gene: TRBV7-9; clone size: NA; D gene: TRBD1; J gene: TRBJ1-5; CDR3 DNA: TGTGCCAGCAGCAAAGACAGGGTAAAAAATCAGCCCCAGCATTTT; CDR3 protein: CASSKDRVKNQPQHF
V gene: TRBV4-2; clone size: NA; D gene: NA; J gene: TRBJ1-3; CDR3 DNA: TGTGCCAGCAGCCAAGAAAGGAACAGGGCCGGTCACGGAAACACCATATATTTT; CDR3 protein: CASSQERNRAGHGNTIYF
V gene: TRBV18; clone size: NA; D gene: NA; J gene: TRBJ2-7; CDR3 DNA: TGTGCCAGCTCACCTTCAAGGACTGGCTACGAGCAGTACTTC; CDR3 protein: CASSPSRTGYEQYF
V gene: TRBV7-2; clone size: NA; D gene: NA; J gene: TRBJ1-5; CDR3 DNA: TGTGCCAGCAGCCAGCGGGACGAAGGGTGGTCGCCCCAGCATTTT; CDR3 protein: CASSQRDEGWSPQHF
V gene: TRBV6-5; clone size: NA; D gene: NA; J gene: TRBJ2-5; CDR3 DNA: TGTGCCAGCAGTTACTCGGCAGGGTTGAGGGAGACCCAGTACTTC; CDR3 protein: CASSYSAGLRETQYF
V gene: TRBV6-4; clone size: medium-sized; D gene: NA; J gene: TRBJ1-1; CDR3 DNA: TGTGCCAGCAGTGAAAGCGGGAACACTGAAGCTTTCTTT; CDR3 protein: CASSESGNTEAFF
V gene: TRBV9; clone size: NA; D gene: NA; J gene: TRBJ2-3; CDR3 DNA: TGTGCCAGCAGCGTAGATGAGGGAGTCGCAGATACGCAGTATTTT; CDR3 protein: CASSVDEGVADTQYF
V gene: TRBV9; clone size: once; D gene: NA; J gene: TRBJ2-3; CDR3 DNA: TGTGCCAGCAGCGCTGGGTCTGGGCCAGATACGCAGTATTTT; CDR3 protein: CASSAGSGPDTQYF
V gene: TRBV27; clone size: NA; D gene: TRBD2; J gene: TRBJ2-5; CDR3 DNA: TGTGCCAGTATGACTAGCGGGAGGGGCCTTAGGGAGACCCAGTACTTC; CDR3 protein: CASMTSGRGLRETQYF
V gene: TRBV30; clone size: NA; D gene: NA; J gene: TRBJ1-5; CDR3 DNA: TGTGCCTGGAGAGCGACCCTTCATCAGCCCCAGCATTTT; CDR3 protein: CAWRATLHQPQHF
V gene: TRBV7-2; clone size: NA; D gene: TRBD1; J gene: TRBJ1-2; CDR3 DNA: TGTGCCAGCAGCTTAAGGCAGGGGGCGCAGGGCTACACCTTC; CDR3 protein: CASSLRQGAQGYTF
V gene: TRBV5-1; clone size: NA; D gene: TRBD2; J gene: TRBJ2-5; CDR3 DNA: TGCGCCAGCAGCTCGACAGTAGCGGGATACCAAGAGACCCAGTACTTC; CDR3 protein: CASSSTVAGYQETQYF
V gene: TRBV9; clone size: NA; D gene: NA; J gene: TRBJ2-7; CDR3 DNA: TGTGCCAGCAGCGTAGGAACCAGTCCCTACGAGCAGTACTTC; CDR3 protein: CASSVGTSPYEQYF
V gene: TRBV7-6; clone size: NA; D gene: NA; J gene: TRBJ2-5; CDR3 DNA: TGTGCCAGCGGGGGGGGCAGCGGGCTAGAGACCCAGTACTTC; CDR3 protein: CASGGGSGLETQYF
V gene: TRBV11-2; clone size: once; D gene: NA; J gene: TRBJ1-1; CDR3 DNA: TGTGCCAGCACAAGCCGGGGAGCTTGGAACACTGAAGCTTTCTTT; CDR3 protein: CASTSRGAWNTEAFF
V gene: TRBV18; clone size: NA; D gene: TRBD1; J gene: TRBJ1-3; CDR3 DNA: TGTGCCAGCTCTGACGACAGGGTGCAAGGAAACACCATATATTTT; CDR3 protein: CASSDDRVQGNTIYF
V gene: TRBV11-1; clone size: NA; D gene: TRBD2; J gene: TRBJ2-2; CDR3 DNA: TGTGCCAGCAGTCGGACTAGCGGACACACCGGGGAGCTGTTTTTT; CDR3 protein: CASSRTSGHTGELFF
V gene: TRBV7-9; clone size: few; D gene: TRBD1; J gene: TRBJ2-3; CDR3 DNA: TGTGCCAGCAGCGACAACAGGGGAGGCACAGATACGCAGTATTTT; CDR3 protein: CASSDNRGGTDTQYF
V gene: TRBV28; clone size: NA; D gene: NA; J gene: TRBJ2-6; CDR3 DNA: TGTGCCAGCAGTCTGAACTACGTCCGCGTCCTGACTTTC; CDR3 protein: CASSLNYVRVLTF
V gene: TRBV10-2; clone size: NA; D gene: TRBD2; J gene: TRBJ2-3; CDR3 DNA: TGCGCCAGCAGTGACCGACTAGCGGCCACAGATACGCAGTATTTT; CDR3 protein: CASSDRLAATDTQYF
V gene: TRBV10-3; clone size: once; D gene: NA; J gene: TRBJ2-6; CDR3 DNA: TGTGCCATCAGCGACACGGCCCGGGACAACTCTGGGGCCAACGTCCTGACTTTC; CDR3 protein: CAISDTARDNSGANVLTF
V gene: TRBV7-3; clone size: NA; D gene: NA; J gene: TRBJ1-1; CDR3 DNA: TGTGCCAGCAGCCAAGGGGCAGAAGCTTTCTTT; CDR3 protein: CASSQGAEAFF
V gene: TRBV10-3; clone size: NA; D gene: TRBD1; J gene: TRBJ2-7; CDR3 DNA: TGTGCCATCAGTGGGGGACAGGGAGGGTCCTACGAGCAGTACTTC; CDR3 protein: CAISGGQGGSYEQYF
V gene: TRBV28; clone size: NA; D gene: NA; J gene: TRBJ1-4; CDR3 DNA: TGTGCCAGCAGGGAACGACTTGCAACTAATGAAAAACTGTTTTTT; CDR3 protein: CASRERLATNEKLFF
V gene: TRBV19; clone size: NA; D gene: TRBD1; J gene: TRBJ1-4; CDR3 DNA: TGTGCCAGTAGTTCCACCGGGACAGGGAGGGGAAAACTGTTTTTT; CDR3 protein: CASSSTGTGRGKLFF
V gene: TRBV10-3; clone size: NA; D gene: NA; J gene: TRBJ1-1; CDR3 DNA: TGTGCCATCAGTGATAGGGGCCGATTGAACACTGAAGCTTTCTTT; CDR3 protein: CAISDRGRLNTEAFF
V gene: TRBV19; clone size: NA; D gene: TRBD2; J gene: TRBJ2-2; CDR3 DNA: TGTGCCAGTAGTATATTTTTGTCGGGAGGAACCGGGGAGCTGTTTTTT; CDR3 protein: CASSIFLSGGTGELFF
V gene: TRBV5-6; clone size: NA; D gene: TRBD1; J gene: TRBJ1-1; CDR3 DNA: TGTGCCAGCAGTCCGCCTGGGGGACAGCCCGAAGCTTTCTTT; CDR3 protein: CASSPPGGQPEAFF
V gene: TRBV18; clone size: NA; D gene: TRBD2; J gene: TRBJ2-7; CDR3 DNA: TGTGCCAGCTCACCACCGGGACTAGCGGACTACGAGCAGTACTTC; CDR3 protein: CASSPPGLADYEQYF
V gene: TRBV4-1; clone size: NA; D gene: NA; J gene: TRBJ1-3; CDR3 DNA: TGCGCCAGCAGCCCCGGACAGAGGGGGAACACCATATATTTT; CDR3 protein: CASSPGQRGNTIYF
V gene: TRBV19; clone size: few; D gene: TRBD1; J gene: TRBJ1-1; CDR3 DNA: TGTGCCAGTAGTTGGGACAGTTCCCTTGAAGCTTTCTTT; CDR3 protein: CASSWDSSLEAFF
V gene: TRBV7-2; clone size: NA; D gene: TRBD1; J gene: TRBJ1-3; CDR3 DNA: TGTGCCAGCAGCTCACAGGGGGCCTCTGGAAACACCATATATTTT; CDR3 protein: CASSSQGASGNTIYF
V gene: TRBV5-6; clone size: NA; D gene: TRBD1; J gene: TRBJ1-4; CDR3 DNA: TGTGCCAGCAGTTCAGGGGGGCGAACTGAAAAACTGTTTTTT; CDR3 protein: CASSSGGRTEKLFF
V gene: TRBV30; clone size: once; D gene: NA; J gene: TRBJ2-3; CDR3 DNA: TGTGCCTGGAGAACAGGGAGCACAGATACGCAGTATTTT; CDR3 protein: CAWRTGSTDTQYF
V gene: TRBV6-6; clone size: NA; D gene: TRBD2; J gene: TRBJ2-7; CDR3 DNA: TGTGCCAGCAGTCCGCCTTTAGCGGGAGGCGGGGGCGAGCAGTACTTC; CDR3 protein: CASSPPLAGGGGEQYF
V gene: TRBV29-1; clone size: NA; D gene: NA; J gene: TRBJ2-3; CDR3 DNA: TGCAGCCTTAGATCAGATACGCAGTATTTT; CDR3 protein: CSLRSDTQYF
V gene: TRBV28; clone size: NA; D gene: NA; J gene: TRBJ1-1; CDR3 DNA: TGTGCCACGCGGGGTCTCACTGAAGCTTTCTTT; CDR3 protein: CATRGLTEAFF
V gene: TRBV6-1; clone size: few; D gene: NA; J gene: TRBJ1-6; CDR3 DNA: TGTGCCAGCAGGCCGTTCGTCTCGGATTCACCCCTCCACTTT; CDR3 protein: CASRPFVSDSPLHF
V gene: TRBV14; clone size: once; D gene: NA; J gene: TRBJ2-5; CDR3 DNA: TGTGCCAGCAGCCCCACCGGGGAGACCCAGTACTTC; CDR3 protein: CASSPTGETQYF
V gene: TRBV7-2; clone size: NA; D gene: TRBD1; J gene: TRBJ1-1; CDR3 DNA: TGTGCCAGCAGCTCGCAGGGACAGGGCTACACTGAAGCTTTCTTT; CDR3 protein: CASSSQGQGYTEAFF